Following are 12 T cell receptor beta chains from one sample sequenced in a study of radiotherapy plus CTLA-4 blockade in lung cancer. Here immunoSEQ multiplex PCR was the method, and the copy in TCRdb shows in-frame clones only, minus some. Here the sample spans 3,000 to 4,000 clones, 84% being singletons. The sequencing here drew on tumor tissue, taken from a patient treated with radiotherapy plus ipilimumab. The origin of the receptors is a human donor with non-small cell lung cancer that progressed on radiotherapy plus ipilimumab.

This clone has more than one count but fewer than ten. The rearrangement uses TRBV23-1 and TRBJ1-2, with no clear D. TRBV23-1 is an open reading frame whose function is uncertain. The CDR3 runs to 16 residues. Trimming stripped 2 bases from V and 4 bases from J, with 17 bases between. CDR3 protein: CASSQILSDRGYGYTF. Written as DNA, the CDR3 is TGCGCCAGCAGTCAAATACTGTCAGACCGGGGCTATGGCTACACCTTC.

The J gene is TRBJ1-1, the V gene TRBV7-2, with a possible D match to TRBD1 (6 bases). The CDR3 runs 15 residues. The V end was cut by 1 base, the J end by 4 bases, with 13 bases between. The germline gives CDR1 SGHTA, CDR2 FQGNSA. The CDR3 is CASSLVVGGGTEAFF. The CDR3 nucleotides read TGTGCCAGCAGCTTAGTCGTGGGAGGGGGCACTGAAGCTTTCTTT.

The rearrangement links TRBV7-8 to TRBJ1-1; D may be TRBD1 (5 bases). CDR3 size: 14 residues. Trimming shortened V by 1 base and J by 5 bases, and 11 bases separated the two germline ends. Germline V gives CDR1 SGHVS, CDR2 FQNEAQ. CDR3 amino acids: CASSLGVWGTEAFF. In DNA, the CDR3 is TGTGCCAGCAGCTTAGGTGTTTGGGGGACTGAAGCTTTCTTT.

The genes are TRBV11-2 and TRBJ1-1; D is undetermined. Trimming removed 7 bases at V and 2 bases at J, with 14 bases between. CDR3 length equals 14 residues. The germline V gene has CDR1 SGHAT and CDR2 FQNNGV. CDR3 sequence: CASTIKGGNTEAFF. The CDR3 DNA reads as TGTGCCAGCACCATAAAGGGCGGTAACACTGAAGCTTTCTTT.

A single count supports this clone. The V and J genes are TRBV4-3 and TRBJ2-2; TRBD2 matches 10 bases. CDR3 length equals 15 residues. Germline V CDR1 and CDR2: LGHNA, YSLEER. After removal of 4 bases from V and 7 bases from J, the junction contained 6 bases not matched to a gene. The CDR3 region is CASSLGLAVGGELFF. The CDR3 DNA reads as TGCGCCAGCAGCCTAGGACTAGCGGTGGGCGGGGAGCTGTTTTTT.

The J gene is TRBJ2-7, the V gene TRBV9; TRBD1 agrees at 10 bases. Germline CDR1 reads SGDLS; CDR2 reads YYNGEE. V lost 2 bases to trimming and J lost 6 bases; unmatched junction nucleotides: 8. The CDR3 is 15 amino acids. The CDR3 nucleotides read TGTGCCAGCAGCGTGCATCCCGGGACAGGGGCCGAGCAGTACTTC. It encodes CASSVHPGTGAEQYF.

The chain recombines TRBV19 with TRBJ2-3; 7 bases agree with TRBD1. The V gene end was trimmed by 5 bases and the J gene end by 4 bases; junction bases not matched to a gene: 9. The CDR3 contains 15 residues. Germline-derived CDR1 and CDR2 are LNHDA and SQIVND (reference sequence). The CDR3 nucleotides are TGTGCCAGTAGTGCGACAGGGTATCTTGCAGATACGCAGTATTTT. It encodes CASSATGYLADTQYF.

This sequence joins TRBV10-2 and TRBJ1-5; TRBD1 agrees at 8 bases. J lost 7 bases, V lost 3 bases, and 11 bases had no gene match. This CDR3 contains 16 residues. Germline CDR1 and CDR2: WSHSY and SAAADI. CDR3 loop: CASSDGAGGFDQPQHF. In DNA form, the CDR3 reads TGCGCCAGCAGTGATGGGGCAGGGGGCTTCGACCAGCCCCAGCATTTT.

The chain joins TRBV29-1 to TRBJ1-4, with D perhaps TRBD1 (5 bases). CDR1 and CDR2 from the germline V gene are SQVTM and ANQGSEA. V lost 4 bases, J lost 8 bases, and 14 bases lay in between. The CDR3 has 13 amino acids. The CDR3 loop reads CSVGGANGEKLFF. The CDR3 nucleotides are TGCAGCGTTGGAGGGGCGAACGGGGAAAAACTGTTTTTT. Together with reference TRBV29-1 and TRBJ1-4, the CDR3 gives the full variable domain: SAVISQKPSRDICQRGTSLTIQCQVDSQVTMMFWYRQQPGQSLTLIATANQGSEATYESGFVIDKFPISRPNLTFSTLTVSNMSPEDSSIYLCSVGGANGEKLFFGSGTQLSVL.

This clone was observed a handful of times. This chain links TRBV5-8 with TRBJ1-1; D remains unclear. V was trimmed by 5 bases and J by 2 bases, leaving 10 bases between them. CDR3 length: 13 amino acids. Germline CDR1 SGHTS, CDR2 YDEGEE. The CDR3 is CASSRPTNTEAFF. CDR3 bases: TGTGCCAGCAGTCGACCAACAAACACTGAAGCTTTCTTT.

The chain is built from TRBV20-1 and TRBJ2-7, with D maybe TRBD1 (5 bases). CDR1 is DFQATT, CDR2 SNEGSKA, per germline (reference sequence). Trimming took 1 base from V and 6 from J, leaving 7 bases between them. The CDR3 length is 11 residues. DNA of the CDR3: TGCAGTGCTAGAGTGGACACCGAGCAGTACTTC. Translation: CSARVDTEQYF.

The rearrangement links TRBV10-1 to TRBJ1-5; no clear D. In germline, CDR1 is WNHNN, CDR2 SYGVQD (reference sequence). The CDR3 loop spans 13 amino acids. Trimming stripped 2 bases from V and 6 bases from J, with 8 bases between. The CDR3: CASSEGVSQPQHF. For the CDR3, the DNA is TGCGCCAGCAGTGAGGGGGTAAGTCAGCCCCAGCATTTT.